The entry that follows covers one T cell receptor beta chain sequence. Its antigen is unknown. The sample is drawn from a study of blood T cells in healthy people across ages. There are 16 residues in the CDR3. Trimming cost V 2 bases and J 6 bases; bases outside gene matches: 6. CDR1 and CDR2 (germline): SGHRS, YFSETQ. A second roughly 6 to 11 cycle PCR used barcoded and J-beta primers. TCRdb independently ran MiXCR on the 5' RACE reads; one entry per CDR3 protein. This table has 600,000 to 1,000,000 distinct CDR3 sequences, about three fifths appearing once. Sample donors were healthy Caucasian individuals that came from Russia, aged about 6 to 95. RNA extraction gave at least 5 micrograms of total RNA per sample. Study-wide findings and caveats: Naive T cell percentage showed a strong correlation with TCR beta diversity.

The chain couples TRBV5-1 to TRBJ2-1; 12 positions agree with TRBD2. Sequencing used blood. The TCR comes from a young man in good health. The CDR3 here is CASSFLAGGRTNEQFF. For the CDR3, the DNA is TGCGCCAGCAGCTTCCTAGCGGGAGGGCGTACCAATGAGCAGTTCTTC.